This T cell receptor (beta chain) came from a study of shared clonotypes between healthy human individuals. Points from the study as a whole: It was only blood that was sampled, and tissue repertoires likely differ.

On this clone itself: As yet, its antigen is unknown.

The CDR3 length is 14 residues. Germline V lookup: CDR1 SGDLS, CDR2 YYNGEE. V was trimmed by 4 bases and J by 0 bases, leaving 11 bases between them. TCRdb's table, derived via immunoSEQ multiplex PCR, lists solely in-frame clones and lacks some. The table lists millions of clones, just over 90% of them singletons. The chain joins TRBV9 to TRBJ2-7, with unresolved D. The material sequenced was naive CD4+ T cells from PBMCs. Noted subset: CD45RA+ positively selected. The sequence was obtained from a man aged 18 to 29 in good health. Some clones in this sample may be carry-over from other donors' samples. This CDR3 is CASSPETHSYEQYF. Written as DNA, the CDR3 is TGTGCCAGCAGCCCAGAGACTCACTCCTACGAGCAGTACTTC.